This T cell receptor (beta chain) was captured in a study of blood T cell repertoires in COVID-19. Study details: COVID-19 samples collected from the United States, Italy and Spain covered acute and convalescent phases. The analysed material was cDNA or gDNA that came from T cells, B-cell-depleted T cells, or PBMCs.

CDR1 and CDR2 (germline): SGHKS, YYEKEE (reference sequence). The V end was cut by 7 bases, the J end by 3 bases, with 13 bases between. The CDR3 contains 13 residues. Sequencing was performed with immunoSEQ multiplex PCR; in TCRdb, only in-frame clones are kept and a portion is missing. The sample lists around 260,000 clones; around 87% were seen once. The source is a woman in her fifties or sixties with acute or convalescent COVID-19. Sequencing was carried out using peripheral blood. The chain links TRBV5-5 to TRBJ1-1; a possible D gene is TRBD1 (6 bases). CDR3 protein: CASGRQDHTEAFF. The DNA for the CDR3 is TGTGCCAGCGGACGACAGGACCACACTGAAGCTTTCTTT. The variable domain in full, completed from reference TRBV5-5 and TRBJ1-1, reads DAGVTQSPTHLIKTRGQQVTLRCSPISGHKSVSWYQQVLGQGPQFIFQYYEKEERGRGNFPDRFSARQFPNYSSELNVNALLLGDSALYLCASGRQDHTEAFFGQGTRLTVV.